This passage covers 3 T cell receptor beta chains from one sample sequenced in a study of graft-versus-host responses after intestinal transplantation. Sequencing used immunoSEQ multiplex PCR; TCRdb keeps in-frame clones, though not all of them. The sample contains over 90,000 clones, 75% to 95% of which appear only once. These receptors' targets are unknown. Sequenced material: unstimulated CD4+ T cells sorted from spleen or lymph node cells, taken before transplant. The receptors here all came from a human donor who was the organ donor for an intestinal transplant.

The chain is built from TRBV18 and TRBJ2-5, with no clear D. CDR3 length equals 13 residues. Germline V gene lookup returns CDR1 KGHSH and CDR2 LQKENI. V was shortened by 3 bases and J by 4 bases, with 9 bases between the two germline ends. CDR3 amino acids: CASSPYVAETQYF. DNA for the CDR3: TGTGCCAGCTCACCTTATGTAGCAGAGACCCAGTACTTC. Full variable domain (remainder filled in from reference TRBV18 and TRBJ2-5): NAGVMQNPRHLVRRRGQEARLRCSPMKGHSHVYWYRQLPEEGLKFMVYLQKENIIDESGMPKERFSAEFPKEGPSILRIQQVVRGDSAAYFCASSPYVAETQYFGPGTRLLVL.

This sequence joins TRBV19 and TRBJ1-2; 7 bases line up with TRBD1. V lost 7 bases, J lost 7 bases, and 12 bases stayed unmatched. Germline assignment: CDR1 LNHDA and CDR2 SQIVND (reference sequence). The CDR3 length is 14 residues. CDR3 nucleotides: TGTGCCAGTACAAAGCCCAACAGGGGTCGTGGCTACACCTTC. Translated, it gives CASTKPNRGRGYTF.

This chain uses TRBV11-2 with TRBJ2-1, with D possibly matching TRBD2 (5 bases). Germline V gene lookup returns CDR1 SGHAT and CDR2 FQNNGV. The CDR3 covers 17 residues. V was cut by 8 bases and J by 3 bases, with 23 bases left in between. The CDR3: CASGFRVAGRNYNEQFF. As DNA, the CDR3 is TGTGCCAGCGGTTTTCGGGTCGCGGGCAGGAACTACAATGAGCAGTTCTTC.